In its sample, the clone carrying this T cell receptor (beta chain) was seen many times. Its antigen remains unknown. The data are from a study of blood T cells in healthy people across ages. Looking at the study overall: With template switching, about one barcoded beta molecule was captured per two T cells. General study findings and limits: A roughly linear fall in TCR beta diversity per million T cells was seen with increasing age. Without sorted subsets, naive and antigen-experienced compartments could not be conclusively compared. Changes in expanded clonotypes were possibly confounded, as the CMV status of donors was unknown.

The second PCR ran 7 to 11 cycles with a sample-barcoded 5' primer and J-beta primers. Each CDR3 protein gets one entry after TCRdb re-called the 5' RACE reads with MiXCR. The sample includes 1.5 million to 2 million distinct CDR3 sequences, 28% seen only once; the top ten take over 7%. With V trimmed by 4 bases and J by 4 bases, 6 bases remained unmatched. CDR3 length: 14 residues. Germline loops: CDR1 SEHNR, CDR2 FQNEAQ (reference sequence). Specimen: blood. The clonotype was recovered from a woman aged 25-40 years in good health. The gene calls are TRBV7-9 and TRBJ2-5, with 7 bases that match TRBD1. CDR3 protein: CASSSYRDRETQYF. The CDR3 coding sequence is TGTGCCAGCAGCTCATACCGGGACAGAGAGACCCAGTACTTC.